This TCR beta chain was documented in a study of brain metastases from non-small cell lung cancer. Data came from immunoSEQ multiplex PCR; TCRdb stores just in-frame clones and leaves some out. Of 1,200 or so clones detected, approximately 85% appear once; the ten largest clones hold 16%. The V gene's germline CDR1 is LGHNA and CDR2 YSLEER. The CDR3 is 14 residues long. Comment on this clone: At one boundary the junction diverges from the germline segment, which might be a read error.

The rearrangement links TRBV4-3 to TRBJ2-3, with a possible D match to TRBD1 (5 bases). The sequence was obtained from a donor aged 40 or over with non-small cell lung cancer. Sequencing was done on a sample of tumor-adjacent normal tissue. CDR3 in DNA: TGCACCAGCAGCCAACAGGAGAGCACAGATACGCAGTATTTT. It specifies CTSSQQESTDTQYF.